The T cell receptor (beta chain) described here comes from a study of CD8 T cells in ankylosing spondylitis (dated by TCRdb to 2015 to 2018). For the wider study: To find TCR variants linked to disease, the study profiled T cell receptor beta repertoires in ankylosing spondylitis patients and healthy donors. Samples of peripheral blood were taken, and for ankylosing spondylitis patients, synovial fluid was collected as well. The full study cohort was made up of 25 ankylosing spondylitis patients and about a hundred healthy donors. General study outcomes and caveats: Some motif variants had previously been reported in the synovial fluid and blood of reactive arthritis patients, which suggests shared mechanisms of disease initiation. Blood from ankylosing spondylitis patients appeared to be characterized by a TCR beta motif composed of 7 to 9 highly homologous amino acid variants. Significant enrichment of the disease-linked clones was reported in matched synovial fluid samples from ankylosing spondylitis patients. In peripheral blood, the disease-linked clones were found at relatively low frequencies and had a CD8+ phenotype.

This clonotype showed up just a few times. Its antigen is unknown. Base-call qualities are not available, and no considerably larger clone is one nucleotide away. Data came from an Illumina HiSeq 2500. TCR beta libraries were prepared by quantitative 5'-RACE with molecular barcodes. In the paper's pipeline: A new computational method, built on a probabilistic model of VDJ rearrangement, was used to identify disease-linked TCR variants. In-frame beta chains were kept once TCRdb had trimmed the public reads at Q25 with fastp and called clones with MiXCR. Records with the same CDR3 protein are collapsed into one entry carrying the most frequent genes and DNA. TCRdb assigned the V and J calls; the authors' analysis was not used. The sample contains 750,000 to 850,000 distinct CDR3 sequences, about an eighth of them found a single time. The top ten constitute 0.51% of the sample. What was sequenced was blood, either unsorted or a sorted T cell fraction (not recorded which). The sequence came from a male donor with ankylosing spondylitis.

DNA sequence: TGCGCCAGCAGCCAATTGATTGACAGGGAGAATTCACCCCTCCACTTT. Its translation reads: CASSQLIDRENSPLHF. This sequence uses TRBV4-3 and TRBJ1-6; 7 bases in between match TRBD1. CDR1 and CDR2 are read off the germline V gene as LGHNA and YSLEER. The CDR3 measures 16 amino acids from cysteine to phenylalanine. Only the CDR3 region is kept as DNA, spanning 48 bases read in frame from base 1. Germline trimming: 2 bases from V, 7 bases from J; junction bases outside gene matches: 8.